The 19 T cell receptor beta chains in this list originate from one sample, sequenced in a study of OX40 agonist ivuxolimab in advanced cancers. Assay used: immunoSEQ multiplex PCR; TCRdb lists only in-frame clones, some missing. This table has about 94,000 clones, roughly 90% appearing once. Sequenced here: CD4+ or CD8+ T cells sorted from blood, sampled in a trial of the OX40 agonist ivuxolimab. The receptors originated from an adult with an advanced solid tumor such as melanoma, head and neck, liver or kidney cancer.

V and J are TRBV7-8 and TRBJ1-1, with D perhaps matching TRBD1 (5 bases). Trimming took 0 bases from V and 3 from J, leaving 14 bases between them. The CDR3 covers 16 residues. Germline V gene sequence: CDR1 SGHVS, CDR2 FQNEAQ. CDR3 loop: CASSLASRVFDTEAFF. For the CDR3, the DNA is TGTGCCAGCAGCTTAGCTAGCAGGGTGTTTGACACTGAAGCTTTCTTT.

The chain employs TRBV29-1 and TRBJ2-5; the match to TRBD1 covers 9 bases. The DNA matches TRBJ2-7 better at its end, which makes the J call doubtful. Looked up from germline, CDR1 is SQVTM and CDR2 is ANQGSEA. The CDR3 length is 13 residues. CDR3 protein: CSVQGQGTYEQYF. DNA for the CDR3: TGCAGCGTTCAGGGACAGGGAACCTACGAGCAGTACTTC.

This sequence joins TRBV11-3 and TRBJ2-5, with 11 positions matching TRBD2. Trimming at V came to 1 base and at J to 1 base, leaving 8 bases not matched to a gene. Germline V gene sequence: CDR1 SGHNT, CDR2 YENEEA. The CDR3 runs to 18 residues. The CDR3 region is CASSLGGLAGGFQETQYF. The CDR3 DNA sequence: TGTGCCAGCAGCTTAGGTGGCCTAGCGGGGGGATTCCAAGAGACCCAGTACTTC.

V usage is TRBV7-9 and J usage is TRBJ1-1; D call uncertain. This CDR3 contains 14 residues. Germline V gene sequence: CDR1 SEHNR, CDR2 FQNEAQ (reference sequence). Trimming cost V 1 base and J 1 base, with 7 bases left between them. In DNA, the CDR3 is TGTGCCAGCAGCTTAGGCGGGCGGAACACTGAAGCTTTCTTT. Translated, it gives CASSLGGRNTEAFF.

The sample holds a few counts of this clone. The rearrangement joins TRBV4-2 to TRBJ2-2, with 11 bases matching TRBD1. Per the germline V gene, CDR1 is LGHNA and CDR2 is YNFKEQ. Trimming cost V 1 base and J 0 bases; bases outside gene matches: 13. This CDR3 contains 21 residues. The CDR3 region is CASSQALSDRGPSSNTGELFF. The CDR3 nucleotides are TGTGCCAGCAGCCAAGCCTTGTCGGACAGGGGGCCAAGTTCGAACACCGGGGAGCTGTTTTTT.

V is TRBV5-1 and J is TRBJ2-2; a weak D match, TRBD2 (6 bases). V gave up 0 bases and J gave up 8 bases, with 8 bases separating them. The germline gives CDR1 SGHRS, CDR2 YFSETQ. This CDR3 is built from 13 residues. The chain's CDR3 is CASSLGGIGELFF. DNA for the CDR3: TGCGCCAGCAGCTTGGGCGGGATTGGGGAGCTGTTTTTT.

The gene calls are TRBV11-3 and TRBJ2-3, with D possibly being TRBD2 (5 bases). The V end was cut by 1 base, the J end by 5 bases, with 10 bases between. The germline V gene has CDR1 SGHNT and CDR2 YENEEA. This CDR3 is built from 14 residues. CDR3 protein: CASSLGPTRDTQYF. CDR3 bases: TGTGCCAGCAGCTTAGGACCTACTAGAGATACGCAGTATTTT.

The chain recombines TRBV6-1 with TRBJ2-2; D is unclear. The CDR3 totals 15 residues. The germline V and J ends were trimmed by 7 bases and 4 bases, with 16 bases remaining between them. In germline, CDR1 is MNHNS, CDR2 SASEGT. CDR3 region: CASTFLGTGTGELFF. The CDR3 coding sequence is TGTGCCAGCACATTCCTCGGCACGGGCACCGGGGAGCTGTTTTTT.

The chain combines TRBV5-1 with TRBJ2-3; D unresolved. The germline V and J ends were trimmed by 4 bases and 3 bases, with 12 bases remaining between them. This CDR3 has 14 amino acids. Per germline, CDR1 SGHRS and CDR2 YFSETQ. DNA of the CDR3: TGCGCCAGCAGCCCGGATAGGCGTACAGATACGCAGTATTTT. Translating gives CASSPDRRTDTQYF.

CDR3 sequence reads: CASSLTGGAPYNEQFF. The CDR3 region has the DNA TGTGCCAGCAGTCTCACCGGGGGGGCGCCCTACAATGAGCAGTTCTTC. J is TRBJ2-1 and V is TRBV27, with 8 positions matching TRBD2. This CDR3 has 16 residues. The V gene's germline CDR1 is MNHEY and CDR2 SMNVEV (reference sequence). Trimming removed 5 bases from V and 2 bases from J; junction bases left unmatched: 8.

The chain uses TRBV30 and TRBJ1-2, with a possible D match to TRBD1 (5 bases). V gave up 3 bases and J gave up 2 bases, with 7 bases separating them. CDR3 length equals 12 residues. Germline lookup yields CDR1 GTSNPN and CDR2 SVGIG (reference sequence). CDR3 DNA sequence: TGTGCCTGGAGCTCAGGGAACTATGGCTACACCTTC. It translates to CAWSSGNYGYTF.

The chain uses TRBV19 and TRBJ1-1; D unclear. Germline CDR1 and CDR2: LNHDA and SQIVND (reference sequence). The CDR3 has 13 residues. Trimming cost V 5 bases and J 0 bases, with 7 bases left between them. In DNA form, the CDR3 reads TGTGCCAGTAGTTATACAGTGAACACTGAAGCTTTCTTT. Translated: CASSYTVNTEAFF. Using reference TRBV19 and TRBJ1-1 for the parts outside the CDR3, the full variable domain is DGGITQSPKYLFRKEGQNVTLSCEQNLNHDAMYWYRQDPGQGLRLIYYSQIVNDFQKGDIAEGYSVSREKKESFPLTVTSAQKNPTAFYLCASSYTVNTEAFFGQGTRLTVV.

The chain is built from TRBV27 and TRBJ1-5; 8 bases fit TRBD1. CDR1 is MNHEY and CDR2 is SMNVEV in the germline V gene (reference sequence). Trimming took 4 bases from V and 4 from J; bases not matched to a gene: 6. The CDR3 loop spans 15 amino acids. The CDR3 DNA reads TGTGCCAGCAGTTCCGACAGGGGCACGAATCAGCCCCAGCATTTT. Protein product: CASSSDRGTNQPQHF.

The chain is built from TRBV6-6 and TRBJ1-4; 9 bases map to TRBD1. This CDR3 is built from 14 residues. The ends lost 6 bases at V and 5 bases at J; junction bases unmatched: 4. Germline values: CDR1 MNHNY, CDR2 SVGAGI (reference sequence). This CDR3 is CASRTGGRNEKLFF. DNA of the CDR3: TGTGCCAGCAGGACAGGGGGTAGGAATGAAAAACTGTTTTTT.

This clone was observed once. The V gene is TRBV9, the J gene TRBJ2-1; 9 nucleotides match TRBD2. The CDR3 totals 14 residues. Per the germline V gene, CDR1 is SGDLS and CDR2 is YYNGEE. V dropped 3 bases and J dropped 8; count of bases not matched to a gene: 6. The CDR3: CASSAAGGYHEQFF. The CDR3 DNA is TGTGCCAGCAGCGCGGCGGGGGGGTATCATGAGCAGTTCTTC.

V and J are TRBV30 and TRBJ2-3, with TRBD2 matching 8 bases. V dropped 5 bases and J dropped 5; count of bases not matched to a gene: 18. Germline values: CDR1 GTSNPN, CDR2 SVGIG (reference sequence). The CDR3 contains 17 residues. The CDR3 bases are TGTGCCTGGGATACGGGCTTTGTCGGGGGGGCCATAGATACGCAGTATTTT. It encodes CAWDTGFVGGAIDTQYF.

V and J are TRBV7-6 and TRBJ2-7; D may correspond to TRBD1 or TRBD2 (5 bases each). V was shortened by 4 bases and J by 7 bases, with 23 bases between the two germline ends. The CDR3 spans 16 residues. The V gene's germline CDR1 is SGHVS and CDR2 FNYEAQ. CDR3 DNA: TGTGCCAGCAGCTCGGCAGCCGGGACCCCTCTGAGGGAGCAGTACTTC. This codes for CASSSAAGTPLREQYF.

The sample holds one count of this clone. The V and J genes are TRBV9 and TRBJ2-2; 11 nucleotides align to TRBD2. Germline CDR1 and CDR2: SGDLS and YYNGEE. Trimming removed 0 bases from V and 6 bases from J; junction bases left unmatched: 4. The length of the CDR3 is 16 residues. The CDR3 DNA sequence: TGTGCCAGCAGCGTAGCCGGGACTAGCGGCCCCGGGGAGCTGTTTTTT. This codes for CASSVAGTSGPGELFF.

The chain combines TRBV2 with TRBJ1-3, with 8 bases that match TRBD1. CDR3 length: 14 residues. Losses at the gene ends were 4 bases for V and 6 bases for J; bases not matched to a gene: 5. Looked up from germline, CDR1 is SNHLY and CDR2 is FYNNEI. The CDR3 is CASSVQGAENTIYF. The CDR3 DNA is TGTGCCAGCAGTGTTCAGGGGGCAGAAAACACCATATATTTT.